This T cell receptor beta chain originates from a study of blood T cell repertoires in COVID-19. Background on the study: From T cells, B-cell-depleted T cells, or PBMCs came the material, which was cDNA or gDNA.

With V trimmed by 2 bases and J by 1 base, 7 bases remained unmatched. The CDR3 is 17 amino acids. Per germline, CDR1 MNHEY and CDR2 SMNVEV (reference sequence). This clone showed up just a few times. Sequenced by immunoSEQ multiplex PCR; TCRdb stores in-frame clones only, minus some. The table has tens of thousands of clones, roughly 85% seen once; the top ten hold approximately 1.3%. The rearrangement links TRBV27 to TRBJ1-2; TRBD1 matches 10 bases. This clonotype was sampled from an elderly woman with acute or convalescent COVID-19. Sequencing was performed on peripheral blood. This chain's CDR3 is CASSLRGTGEYNYGYTF. The CDR3 DNA reads TGTGCCAGCAGTTTACGAGGGACAGGGGAATATAACTATGGCTACACCTTC.